Included here is one TCR beta chain sequence, with context. Its target is unknown. The same CDR3 is also encoded by other DNA sequences in this sample. The data stem from a study of cytomegalovirus exposure and HLA in healthy donors. The study, taken as a whole, reports: Among the most significant clusters, several appeared linked to common viral pathogens in a later analysis. The listing of 150 to 200 TCR beta chains classed them as cytomegalovirus-associated.

60 Vbeta and 13 Jbeta primers were used in PCR. Sequencing was performed with immunoSEQ multiplex PCR; in TCRdb, only in-frame clones are kept and a portion is missing. The sample comprises approximately 150,000 clones, roughly four fifths of which are singletons, and more than 1.5% rests with the top ten. CDR1 KGHSH and CDR2 LQKENI come from the germline V gene. The CDR3 consists of 12 residues. Between the trimmed V and J ends, which lost 3 bases and 4 bases, there was a span of 6 bases. The specimen was PBMCs. This TCR derives from a woman aged 40 to 50 in good health and CMV-seronegative. The chain recombines TRBV18 with TRBJ1-1, with D maybe TRBD1 (6 bases). CDR3 region: CASSPGATEAFF. DNA for the CDR3: TGTGCCAGCTCACCGGGGGCCACTGAAGCTTTCTTT. The whole variable domain, remainder taken from reference TRBV18 and TRBJ1-1, is NAGVMQNPRHLVRRRGQEARLRCSPMKGHSHVYWYRQLPEEGLKFMVYLQKENIIDESGMPKERFSAEFPKEGPSILRIQQVVRGDSAAYFCASSPGATEAFFGQGTRLTVV.